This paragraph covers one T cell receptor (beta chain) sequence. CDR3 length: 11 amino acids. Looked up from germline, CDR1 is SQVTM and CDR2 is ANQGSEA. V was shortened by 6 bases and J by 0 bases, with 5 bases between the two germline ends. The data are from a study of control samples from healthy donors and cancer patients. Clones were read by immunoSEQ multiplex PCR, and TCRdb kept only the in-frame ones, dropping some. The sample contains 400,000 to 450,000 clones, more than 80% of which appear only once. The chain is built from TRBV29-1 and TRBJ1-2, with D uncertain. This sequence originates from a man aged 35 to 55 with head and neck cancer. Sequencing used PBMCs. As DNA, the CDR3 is TGCAGCGTGCCCGCTAACTATGGCTACACCTTC. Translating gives CSVPANYGYTF.